Below, 8 T cell receptor beta chains from the same sample are listed, as sequenced in a study of T cell repertoires in cytomegalovirus infection. No antigen has been identified for these receptors. Using its own MiXCR run on the reads, TCRdb lists one record per CDR3 protein. The data show 100,000 to 150,000 distinct CDR3 sequences, about 24% seen once. The sequencing input was PBMCs, sequenced either directly or after in vitro stimulation (not recorded which). The source is a human donor in good health (CMV status not recorded). Some clones in this sample may be carry-over from other donors' samples.

The V call is TRBV28, the J call TRBJ1-3; the match to TRBD1 covers 9 bases. The germline gives CDR1 MDHEN, CDR2 SYDVKM. V lost 6 bases to trimming and J lost 3 bases; unmatched junction nucleotides: 9. This CDR3 has 16 residues. The CDR3 loop reads CASREYRGLLGNTIYF. CDR3 coding DNA: TGTGCCAGCAGGGAATACAGGGGGCTTCTTGGAAACACCATATATTTT. The complete variable domain, with remaining parts taken from reference TRBV28 and TRBJ1-3, reads DVKVTQSSRYLVKRTGEKVFLECVQDMDHENMFWYRQDPGLGLRLIYFSYDVKMKEKGDIPEGYSVSREKKERFSLILESASTNQTSMYLCASREYRGLLGNTIYFGEGSWLTVV.

This clonotype was observed a few times. The CDR3 spells CASSPKIPGTARRTGGNTEAFF. DNA for the CDR3: TGCGCCAGCAGCCCCAAAATCCCCGGTACAGCGAGAAGGACAGGGGGGAACACTGAAGCTTTCTTT. The rearrangement joins TRBV4-3 to TRBJ1-1; TRBD1 agrees at 10 bases. From germline, CDR1 is LGHNA and CDR2 YSLEER. The CDR3 has 22 amino acids. Trimming at V came to 4 bases and at J to 1 base, leaving 24 bases not matched to a gene.

The genes are TRBV6-2 or TRBV6-3 and TRBJ1-1; D possibly corresponds to TRBD1 (5 bases). Trimming removed 2 bases from V and 2 bases from J, with 9 bases in between. This CDR3 spans 14 amino acids. In germline, CDR1 is MNHEY, CDR2 SVGEGT. CDR3 DNA: TGTGCCAGCAGTTACCCGGGGGGTAACACTGAAGCTTTCTTT. Protein product: CASSYPGGNTEAFF.

V gene TRBV6-2 or TRBV6-3 combines with J gene TRBJ2-7; unclear D gene. Trimming left V 5 bases short and J 1 base short, with 6 bases between. This CDR3 is 12 amino acids long. Germline V gene sequence: CDR1 MNHEY, CDR2 SVGEGT. In DNA form, the CDR3 reads TGTGCCAGCAGTACCCCTTCCTACGAGCAGTACGTC. As protein: CASSTPSYEQYV.

This clonotype came up many times. This chain joins TRBV7-2 and TRBJ2-2, with D perhaps matching TRBD2 (6 bases). This CDR3 spans 15 amino acids. Trimming left V 4 bases short and J 8 bases short, with 17 bases between. CDR1 and CDR2 (germline): SGHTA, FQGNSA. CDR3 amino acids: CASSSRIAEAGELFF. As DNA, the CDR3 is TGTGCCAGCAGCTCCCGAATAGCGGAAGCGGGGGAGCTGTTTTTT.

This sequence joins TRBV11-2 and TRBJ2-7; D might be TRBD2 (6 bases). Germline V CDR1 and CDR2: SGHAT, FQNNGV. This CDR3 contains 16 residues. V lost 5 bases to trimming and J lost 0 bases, with 17 bases between them. The CDR3 loop reads CASSPLGGASSYEQYV. The DNA of the CDR3 is TGTGCCAGCAGCCCCCTGGGGGGAGCAAGCTCCTACGAGCAGTACGTC.

The genes are TRBV12-3 or TRBV12-4 and TRBJ1-2, with TRBD1 identical over 9 bases. V lost 6 bases and J lost 3; bases outside the gene matches: 11. This CDR3 spans 16 amino acids. The CDR3 DNA reads TGTGCCAGCAGCGGGGGCCTACAGGGGGCCGACTATGGCTACACCTTC. Its translation is CASSGGLQGADYGYTF.

In this sample, this clonotype turned up many times. This rearrangement joins TRBV28 to TRBJ2-3; tentatively, D is TRBD1 or TRBD2 (5 bases each). The V gene's germline CDR1 is MDHEN and CDR2 SYDVKM. V was shortened by 0 bases and J by 1 base, with 14 bases between the two germline ends. The CDR3 is 17 residues long. CDR3 DNA sequence: TGTGCCAGCAGTTTATGGGCGAGGGGTGTGGGCACAGATACGCAGTATTTT. Protein product: CASSLWARGVGTDTQYF.